The clone carrying this TCR beta chain was detected only once. Its antigen is unknown. Profiled with immunoSEQ multiplex PCR; TCRdb holds only in-frame clones, not every one. Of around 120,000 clones listed, about 85% are singletons. This entry belongs to a study of T cell responses to AZD1222 COVID-19 vaccine. Whole-study findings and limits: Only six AZD1222 recipients tested seropositive at baseline. There were repertoire samples only from the period after the peak T cell response.

V was shortened by 2 bases and J by 5 bases, with 7 bases between the two germline ends. The germline gives CDR1 LGHDT, CDR2 YNNKEL (reference sequence). CDR3 size: 13 residues. Second-dose recipients at about 4 or about 12 weeks were treated as one pooled group. The chain joins TRBV3-1 (or the pseudogene TRBV3-2) to TRBJ1-5; D ambiguous. The sequences come from peripheral blood, collected 28 days after the second AZD1222 dose. This TCR derives from an adult who received the AZD1222 COVID-19 vaccine. The CDR3 DNA follows: TGTGCCAGCAGCCAACGGACGGATCAGCCCCAGCATTTT. As protein: CASSQRTDQPQHF.